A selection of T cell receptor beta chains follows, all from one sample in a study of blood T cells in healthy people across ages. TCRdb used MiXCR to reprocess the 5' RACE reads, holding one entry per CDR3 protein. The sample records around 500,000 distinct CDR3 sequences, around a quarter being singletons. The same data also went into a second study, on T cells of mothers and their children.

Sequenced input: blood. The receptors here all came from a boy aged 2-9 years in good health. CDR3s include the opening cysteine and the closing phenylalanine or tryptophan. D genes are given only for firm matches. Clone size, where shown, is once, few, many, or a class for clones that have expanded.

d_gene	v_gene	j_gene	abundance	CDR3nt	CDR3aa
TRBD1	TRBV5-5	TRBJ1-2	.	TGTGCCAGCAGCTTGCTCAGGGGGAGTGGGGGCTACACCTTC	CASSLLRGSGGYTF
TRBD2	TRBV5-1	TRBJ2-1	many	TGCGCCAGCAGCTCGCTGGGGCGGGGGGTTGTAAATGAGCAGTTCTTC	CASSSLGRGVVNEQFF
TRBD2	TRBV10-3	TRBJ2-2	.	TGTGCCATCCGTAGAGGGGCTAGCGGGAGACCCACCGGGGAGCTGTTTTTT	CAIRRGASGRPTGELFF
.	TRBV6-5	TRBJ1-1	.	TGTGCCAGCGGTAATCCAGGGGTACGCACTGAAGCTTTCTTT	CASGNPGVRTEAFF
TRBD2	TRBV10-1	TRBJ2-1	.	TGCACCAGCAGTGATCGGGACTATGACTACAATGAGCAGTTCTTC	CTSSDRDYDYNEQFF
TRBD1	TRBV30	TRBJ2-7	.	TGTGCCTGGAGCCGTACAGGGGGTGAGCAGTACTTC	CAWSRTGGEQYF
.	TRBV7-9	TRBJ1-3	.	TGTGCCAGCAGCTCCCCCGGGGGGAGCTCTGGAAACACCATATATTTT	CASSSPGGSSGNTIYF
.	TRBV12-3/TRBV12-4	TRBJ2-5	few	TGTGCCAGCAGTCCCGGACCCCGGGTGACCCAGTACTTC	CASSPGPRVTQYF
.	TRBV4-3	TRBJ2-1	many	TGCGCCAGCAGCCAAGTAAATCCCTCGACCGCAGGGTACTACAATGAGCAGTTCTTC	CASSQVNPSTAGYYNEQFF
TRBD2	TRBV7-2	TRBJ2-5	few	TGTGCCAGCAGCTTAGGACTAGCGGGAGGTACCTCAGAGACCCAGTACTTC	CASSLGLAGGTSETQYF
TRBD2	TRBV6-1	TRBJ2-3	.	TGTGCCAGCAGTATTACCGGGACTAGCGGTACGCAGTATTTT	CASSITGTSGTQYF
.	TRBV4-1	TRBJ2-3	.	TGCGCCAGCAGCCTCCGACCTGTCCCAGATACGCAGTATTTT	CASSLRPVPDTQYF
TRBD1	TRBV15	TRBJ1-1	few	TGTGCCACCAGCCTTGACAGGGGTACTGAAGCTTTCTTT	CATSLDRGTEAFF
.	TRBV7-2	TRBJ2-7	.	TGTGCCAGCAGTCCGCATGAGGGCGAGCAGTACTTC	CASSPHEGEQYF
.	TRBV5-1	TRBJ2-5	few	TGCGCCAGCAGCTTGGAGCTAGCGCCATACCAAGAGACCCAGTACTTC	CASSLELAPYQETQYF
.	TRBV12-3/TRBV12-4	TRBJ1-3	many	TGCGCCAGCAGCTTGGAGTCTGGAAACACCATATATTTT	CASSLESGNTIYF
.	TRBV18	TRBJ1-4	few	TGTGCCAGCTTCTCATCGCTAGGCGAAAAACTGTTTTTT	CASFSSLGEKLFF
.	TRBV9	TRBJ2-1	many	TGTGCCAGCACTTTGGGTGGCAGCTCCTACAATGAGCAGTTCTTC	CASTLGGSSYNEQFF
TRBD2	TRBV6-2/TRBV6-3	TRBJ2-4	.	TGTGCCAGCAGTTACACGGTTGTAGCGGGGGACAACATTCAGTACTTC	CASSYTVVAGDNIQYF
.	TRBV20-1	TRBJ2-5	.	TGCAGTGCTCTTCCCGGAGGGATAGAGACCCAGTACTTC	CSALPGGIETQYF
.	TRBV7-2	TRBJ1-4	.	TGTGCCAGCAGCATTGACAGGAATGAAAAACTGTTTTTT	CASSIDRNEKLFF
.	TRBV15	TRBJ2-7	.	TGTGCCACCAGCAGCTTCAGGGGTATCAACGAGCAGTACTTC	CATSSFRGINEQYF